These 18 T cell receptor beta chains were all obtained from the same sample, sequenced in a study of blood T cell repertoires in COVID-19. Profiled with immunoSEQ multiplex PCR; TCRdb holds only in-frame clones, not every one. The table has roughly 250,000 clones, 88% seen once. The sequenced material came from peripheral blood. Receptors originate from a middle-aged woman who had recovered from COVID-19.

The rearrangement joins TRBV5-1 to TRBJ1-1, with D perhaps matching TRBD1 (5 bases). Trimming cost V 9 bases and J 2 bases, with 23 bases left between them. The CDR3 has 16 residues. The germline CDR1 and CDR2 sequences are SGHRS and YFSETQ. The CDR3: CATTPAGQGSNTEAFF. The CDR3 coding sequence is TGCGCCACCACCCCGGCGGGGCAGGGCTCCAACACTGAAGCTTTCTTT.

The chain joins TRBV9 to TRBJ2-5, with 7 bases aligning to TRBD1. The CDR3 runs 15 residues. Germline CDR1 and CDR2: SGDLS and YYNGEE. V shed 2 bases and J 2 bases; nucleotides not matched to a gene: 6. The CDR3 region is CASSVSGQPQETQYF. The CDR3 DNA sequence: TGTGCCAGCAGCGTCTCGGGACAGCCTCAAGAGACCCAGTACTTC.

The chain carries TRBV5-1 and TRBJ2-5, with 15 bases lining up with TRBD2. Per germline, CDR1 SGHRS and CDR2 YFSETQ. J was trimmed by 1 base and V by 0 bases; bases with no gene match: 4. The CDR3 is made up of 18 amino acids. DNA of the CDR3: TGCGCCAGCAGCTTGGAAGGACTAGCGGGAGGGCCCCAAGAGACCCAGTACTTC. Translated: CASSLEGLAGGPQETQYF.

This chain uses TRBV9 with TRBJ2-1, with 10 bases aligning to TRBD2. This CDR3 is 19 amino acids long. CDR1 and CDR2 (germline): SGDLS, YYNGEE. V lost 1 base to trimming and J lost 2 bases; unmatched junction nucleotides: 12. The CDR3 spells CASSVFCTSGARAYNEQFF. The DNA for the CDR3 is TGTGCCAGCAGCGTATTTTGCACTAGCGGGGCCCGGGCCTACAATGAGCAGTTCTTC.

The genes are TRBV6-5 and TRBJ2-5; 9 bases align to TRBD2. The CDR3 contains 15 residues. Germline loops: CDR1 MNHEY, CDR2 SVGAGI. V dropped 3 bases and J dropped 2; count of bases not matched to a gene: 4. The chain's CDR3 is CASSYRAGGQETQYF. Written as DNA, the CDR3 is TGTGCCAGCAGTTATAGGGCGGGAGGGCAAGAGACCCAGTACTTC.

V usage is TRBV2 and J usage is TRBJ1-6, with 7 bases matching TRBD1. The CDR3 has 12 residues. Germline assignment: CDR1 SNHLY and CDR2 FYNNEI. Unmatched junction bases numbered 1, after V lost 9 bases and J lost 5 bases. CDR3 sequence (DNA): TGTGCCAGGGGACAGAATAATTCACCCCTCCACTTT. It specifies CARGQNNSPLHF. The full variable domain, its missing parts supplied by reference TRBV2 and TRBJ1-6, is EPEVTQTPSHQVTQMGQEVILRCVPISNHLYFYWYRQILGQKVEFLVSFYNNEISEKSEIFDDQFSVERPDGSNFTLKIRSTKLEDSAMYFCARGQNNSPLHFGNGTRLTVT.

A single count supports this clone. This chain links TRBV25-1 with TRBJ2-7, with 7 bases matching TRBD2. J was trimmed by 6 bases and V by 6 bases; bases with no gene match: 8. Germline V gene lookup returns CDR1 MGHDK and CDR2 SYGVNS. This CDR3 region has 13 residues. The CDR3 DNA follows: TGTGCCAGCAGCCCTGGGGAGGGTCGCGAGCAGTACTTC. This translates into CASSPGEGREQYF.

This sequence joins TRBV7-2 and TRBJ1-3; D unresolved. Germline CDR1 SGHTA, CDR2 FQGNSA. CDR3 size: 13 residues. Trimming took off 5 bases at V and 0 bases at J, with 5 bases between the two ends. The CDR3: CASSASSGNTIYF. As DNA, the CDR3 is TGTGCCAGCAGCGCCAGCTCTGGAAACACCATATATTTT.

V gene TRBV7-2 combines with J gene TRBJ2-3; D is undetermined. The CDR3 totals 15 residues. Germline loops: CDR1 SGHTA, CDR2 FQGNSA. The V and J ends lost 2 bases and 2 bases respectively, with 11 bases between them. The CDR3 reads CASSLRVLATDTQYF. As DNA, the CDR3 is TGTGCCAGCAGCTTACGGGTGTTGGCCACAGATACGCAGTATTTT.

The chain has TRBV5-5 and TRBJ1-5, with TRBD1 identical over 8 bases. Germline values: CDR1 SGHKS, CDR2 YYEKEE (reference sequence). V shed 0 bases and J 7 bases; nucleotides not matched to a gene: 6. CDR3 length: 15 residues. CDR3: CASSLATGGGQPQHF. The DNA of the CDR3 is TGTGCCAGCAGCTTGGCCACAGGGGGAGGGCAGCCCCAGCATTTT.

The chain links TRBV2 to TRBJ1-5; 10 bases align to TRBD1. V shed 3 bases and J 4 bases; nucleotides not matched to a gene: 0. This CDR3 region has 14 residues. In germline, CDR1 is SNHLY, CDR2 FYNNEI. The DNA of the CDR3 is TGTGCCAGCAGTGAGGGACAGGGGAATCAGCCCCAGCATTTT. Its translation is CASSEGQGNQPQHF.

This sequence joins TRBV7-8 and TRBJ1-5; 7 bases are a match to TRBD1. The trim removed 1 base at V and 2 bases at J, leaving 2 bases unmatched. Germline V gives CDR1 SGHVS, CDR2 FQNEAQ. The CDR3 runs to 15 residues. CDR3 amino acids: CASSLVQGGNQPQHF. CDR3 coding DNA: TGTGCCAGCAGCTTAGTGCAGGGGGGCAATCAGCCCCAGCATTTT. Supplemented by reference TRBV7-8 and TRBJ1-5, the full variable domain reads GAGVSQSPRYKVAKRGQDVALRCDPISGHVSLFWYQQALGQGPEFLTYFQNEAQLDKSGLPSDRFFAERPEGSVSTLKIQRTQQEDSAVYLCASSLVQGGNQPQHFGDGTRLSIL.

The chain has TRBV6-2 or TRBV6-3 and TRBJ1-2; TRBD1 matches at 7 bases. The V gene's germline CDR1 is MNHEY and CDR2 SVGEGT. V dropped 2 bases and J dropped 13; count of bases not matched to a gene: 13. The CDR3 contains 14 residues. In nucleotides, the CDR3 is TGTGCCAGCAGTTACGGGGGACAGACTATGTGGTGCACCTTC. Translating gives CASSYGGQTMWCTF.

The gene calls are TRBV29-1 and TRBJ2-7; a possible D gene is TRBD2 (7 bases). Trimming pared 3 bases from V and 10 bases from J, leaving 16 bases between. Germline V lookup: CDR1 SQVTM, CDR2 ANQGSEA. This CDR3 contains 12 residues. DNA of the CDR3: TGCAGCGTTGAGGAGGGGGGGGGACAACAGTACTTC. Residues: CSVEEGGGQQYF.

The chain links TRBV5-8 to TRBJ2-5; 11 bases are a match to TRBD1. The V gene's germline CDR1 is SGHTS and CDR2 YDEGEE. CDR3 length: 17 residues. The trim removed 0 bases at V and 4 bases at J, leaving 8 bases unmatched. DNA for the CDR3: TGTGCCAGCAGCTTGGGCGCCGGGACAGGGGGAGGAGAGACCCAGTACTTC. This codes for CASSLGAGTGGGETQYF.

The chain is built from TRBV19 and TRBJ2-1; weak D call: TRBD1 (6 bases). The germline V gene encodes CDR1 LNHDA and CDR2 SQIVND (reference sequence). The CDR3 spans 17 residues. Trimming stripped 1 base from V and 0 bases from J, with 13 bases between. The CDR3 nucleotides are TGTGCCAGTAGTATAGGAAACAGGGAGAGCTCCTACAATGAGCAGTTCTTC. Amino acids: CASSIGNRESSYNEQFF.

The rearrangement joins TRBV5-5 to TRBJ2-2; 8 bases align to TRBD1. Per the germline V gene, CDR1 is SGHKS and CDR2 is YYEKEE (reference sequence). Trimming cost V 4 bases and J 6 bases; bases outside gene matches: 8. CDR3 size: 15 residues. In DNA, the CDR3 is TGTGCCAGCAGCCCGGACAGGGTCCAGGCCGGGGAGCTGTTTTTT. Translation gives CASSPDRVQAGELFF.

This chain joins TRBV28 and TRBJ2-5; 8 bases are a match to TRBD2. CDR3 size: 16 residues. The V and J ends lost 7 bases and 1 base, in that order; junction bases with no gene match: 11. The germline V gene has CDR1 MDHEN and CDR2 SYDVKM. DNA for the CDR3: TGTGCCAGCACCCCCCGGGGGGGGATGGCCCAAGAGACCCAGTACTTC. It yields the protein CASTPRGGMAQETQYF.